The rows below give T cell receptor beta chains drawn from one sample of a study of early T cells in non-severe SARS-CoV-2 infection. TCRdb re-analysed the 5' RACE reads in MiXCR, keeping a single row per CDR3 protein. The sample carries approximately 120,000 distinct CDR3 sequences, 14% to 15% recorded once. The material sequenced was whole blood. These TCRs come from an adult who was a healthcare worker with PCR-confirmed SARS-CoV-2 infection or an uninfected control (not recorded which). CDR3s leave out the opening cysteine and the closing phenylalanine or tryptophan. Fields, in order: V gene, J gene, CDR3 protein.

>TRBV5-1|TRBJ2-7
ASSYGTSNYEQY
>TRBV3-1|TRBJ1-1
ASSTGVGTEAF
>TRBV21-1|TRBJ2-7
ASSKSILNRPCSYEQY
>TRBV12-3/TRBV12-4|TRBJ1-3
ASGGGFGISGNTIY
>TRBV29-1|TRBJ2-3
SVDGATQY
>TRBV12-3/TRBV12-4|TRBJ2-7
ASRGGPGLAGGRHEQY
>TRBV10-3|TRBJ2-3
AIRGDFLGTQY
>TRBV4-1|TRBJ2-7
ASSPESSYEQY
>TRBV7-9|TRBJ1-1
ASNLAGDTEAF
>TRBV9|TRBJ2-1
ASSVYLGGNNEQF
>TRBV6-2/TRBV6-3|TRBJ2-5
ASSYGGAGGLETQY
>TRBV9|TRBJ1-1
ASSPGTGIEAF
>TRBV2|TRBJ1-5
ASSSGKPQH
>TRBV4-1|TRBJ1-1
ASSLRALSTEAF
>TRBV29-1|TRBJ1-1
SVFTGRRRTEAF
>TRBV7-8|TRBJ2-1
ASSLFASGGPNEQF
>TRBV2|TRBJ1-2
ASSEEGQLGGYT
>TRBV6-1|TRBJ2-2
ASNRDRVSGELF
>TRBV5-4|TRBJ2-1
ASRRDVSSYNEQF
>TRBV11-2|TRBJ1-1
ASSQRTNTEAF
>TRBV7-8|TRBJ2-7
ASTSDRSYEQY
>TRBV2|TRBJ1-5
ASSGTGRNQPQH
>TRBV30|TRBJ1-5
AWSPVSLDQPQH
>TRBV13|TRBJ2-7
ASSFVGDSYEQY
>TRBV30|TRBJ1-1
AWSLTGFSEAF
>TRBV3-1|TRBJ2-3
ASSQVVRGDGTDTQY
>TRBV12-3/TRBV12-4|TRBJ1-5
ASSFNSGQRNQPQH
>TRBV7-2|TRBJ2-4
ASSFETKNIQY
>TRBV20-1|TRBJ2-3
SAASPPDRY
>TRBV29-1|TRBJ2-2
SIRRGSGGELF
>TRBV3-1|TRBJ1-5
ASSPTVRGAPQPQH
>TRBV7-2|TRBJ1-6
ASSFFMSSYNSPLH
>TRBV4-1|TRBJ2-3
ASSTPQY
>TRBV7-9|TRBJ1-3
ASKSQERDTIY
>TRBV11-1|TRBJ1-1
ACRDVNTEAF
>TRBV7-6|TRBJ2-3
ASGRGKLDTQY
>TRBV18|TRBJ1-1
ASSRRQGNSNTEAF
>TRBV6-6|TRBJ1-5
ASSSGTGGYQPQH
>TRBV7-9|TRBJ1-2
ASSSDRAGYT
>TRBV10-1|TRBJ2-3
ASSEGLAGSDTQY
>TRBV19|TRBJ1-5
ASRRSGPSNQPQH
>TRBV5-4|TRBJ2-6
ASSFGGGTGANVLT
>TRBV6-1|TRBJ2-4
ASSEGPGGLAKNIQY
>TRBV11-1|TRBJ1-6
ASSLAAGKDSPLH
>TRBV19|TRBJ1-2
ASNSALSGDGYT
>TRBV12-5|TRBJ2-7
ASGPSGTRGEQY
>TRBV7-9|TRBJ1-4
ASSSQRAGGEEKLF
>TRBV14|TRBJ1-3
ASSHLRGGNTGNTIY
>TRBV12-3/TRBV12-4|TRBJ2-7
ASSLQGYEQY
>TRBV3-1|TRBJ2-7
ASSQTDSYYEQY
>TRBV12-5|TRBJ2-1
ASGSTLANEQF
>TRBV3-1|TRBJ1-1
ASRQGQTEAF
>TRBV19|TRBJ2-1
ASRGQSSYNEQF
>TRBV5-1|TRBJ1-2
ASSWSSGENGYT
>TRBV27|TRBJ1-5
ASSFGSRQPQH
>TRBV6-2/TRBV6-3|TRBJ2-3
ASSAGLVNTDTQY